The rows below give T cell receptor beta chains drawn from one sample of a study of T cell changes during pregnancy in multiple sclerosis. Some clones are missing from TCRdb's copy, which holds only in-frame ones; the method was immunoSEQ multiplex PCR. Of tens of thousands of clones detected, 90% to 95% appear once; the ten largest clones hold just under 0.6%. This sample comprised CD4+ T cells from peripheral blood mononuclear cells, obtained in the second trimester of pregnancy. The source is a female donor with multiple sclerosis, enrolled in a pregnancy study. Each CDR3 is given with its conserved first and last residue. Each record gives: V gene, D gene, J gene, CDR3 DNA, CDR3 protein. A D gene is named only where the DNA matches it firmly.

v_call: TRBV27; d_call: .; j_call: TRBJ2-1; cdr3_nt: TGTGCCAGCACTTCTCGGGAAGGGTTCAATGAGCAGTTCTTC; cdr3_aa: CASTSREGFNEQFF
v_call: TRBV18; d_call: TRBD2; j_call: TRBJ2-4; cdr3_nt: TGTGCCAGCTCACCAGGGGAGGGGAAGGCCAAAAACATTCAGTACTTC; cdr3_aa: CASSPGEGKAKNIQYF
v_call: TRBV6-1; d_call: TRBD2; j_call: TRBJ2-3; cdr3_nt: TGTGCCAGCAGTGGGACTAGCGGGGTTGGGGATACGCAGTATTTT; cdr3_aa: CASSGTSGVGDTQYF
v_call: TRBV14; d_call: .; j_call: TRBJ1-1; cdr3_nt: TGTGCCAGCAGCCTCCAAATGAACACTGAAGCTTTCTTT; cdr3_aa: CASSLQMNTEAFF
v_call: TRBV9; d_call: TRBD1; j_call: TRBJ1-5; cdr3_nt: TGTGCCAGCAGCGCCCTCGGACAGGGGAATCAGCCCCAGCATTTT; cdr3_aa: CASSALGQGNQPQHF
v_call: TRBV4-1; d_call: .; j_call: TRBJ1-1; cdr3_nt: TGCGCCAGCAGCCAACCCACACAGGGTTCGAACACTGAAGCTTTCTTT; cdr3_aa: CASSQPTQGSNTEAFF
v_call: TRBV11-1; d_call: TRBD2; j_call: TRBJ2-7; cdr3_nt: TGTGCCAGCAGCTACCAGCGGGGGGGGTACGAGCAGTACTTC; cdr3_aa: CASSYQRGGYEQYF
v_call: TRBV27; d_call: .; j_call: TRBJ1-5; cdr3_nt: TGTGCCAGCAGTTTCAGGGGTGGCAATCAGCCCCAGCATTTT; cdr3_aa: CASSFRGGNQPQHF
v_call: TRBV29-1; d_call: .; j_call: TRBJ2-3; cdr3_nt: TGCAGCGTTTGGCGGTTGGGAGATACGCAGTATTTT; cdr3_aa: CSVWRLGDTQYF
v_call: TRBV5-6; d_call: .; j_call: TRBJ1-3; cdr3_nt: TGTGCCAGCAGCTTGGGCGGCGTTGAAAACACCATATATTTT; cdr3_aa: CASSLGGVENTIYF
v_call: TRBV19; d_call: .; j_call: TRBJ1-3; cdr3_nt: TGTGCCAGTACCCGCCGGCAGGCCGCTGGAAACACCATATATTTT; cdr3_aa: CASTRRQAAGNTIYF
v_call: TRBV9; d_call: TRBD1; j_call: TRBJ2-7; cdr3_nt: TGTGCCAGCAGCGCCGGGACAGGGAACTACGAGCAGTACTTC; cdr3_aa: CASSAGTGNYEQYF
v_call: TRBV5-5; d_call: .; j_call: TRBJ1-3; cdr3_nt: TGTGCCAGCAGCTTGAACGGAGCCTCTGGAAACACCATATATTTT; cdr3_aa: CASSLNGASGNTIYF
v_call: TRBV7-9; d_call: .; j_call: TRBJ2-5; cdr3_nt: TGTGCCAGCAGCTTAGACGGGGAGACCCAGTACTTC; cdr3_aa: CASSLDGETQYF
v_call: TRBV6-1; d_call: TRBD1; j_call: TRBJ2-7; cdr3_nt: TGTGCCGGCAGCGGACAGGGGACCGACGAGCAGTACTTC; cdr3_aa: CAGSGQGTDEQYF